Listed here are 23 T cell receptor beta chains from one sample, sequenced in a study of blood T cells in healthy people across ages. Together with a sample-barcoded 5' primer, a J-beta primer mix was included in a second PCR lasting about 7 to 11 cycles. TCRdb re-called the 5' RACE reads with MiXCR, one entry per CDR3 protein. The repertoire has more than 650,000 distinct CDR3 sequences, 25% to 30% of them found once; the top ten carry around 3%. These data were also filed under a second study, of T cells of mothers and their children.

Sequencing used blood. The receptors come from a boy aged 5-17 years in good health.

This clonotype turned up a few times. This rearrangement joins TRBV6-6 to TRBJ1-2, with D possibly being TRBD1 (6 bases). Germline assignment: CDR1 MNHNY and CDR2 SVGAGI (reference sequence). The CDR3 is 16 residues long. V lost 0 bases and J lost 8, with 19 bases in between. This CDR3 is CASSYSPGTHSGGYTF. CDR3 sequence (DNA): TGTGCCAGCAGTTACTCCCCTGGGACACATAGTGGGGGCTACACCTTC.

The table lists this clonotype with a few counts. The chain uses TRBV5-1 and TRBJ2-4; D is ambiguous. With 0 bases removed from V and 1 base from J, the gap between germline ends came to 11 bases. Germline V gene data show CDR1 as SGHRS and CDR2 as YFSETQ. CDR3 length equals 16 residues. The CDR3: CASSLGSGGAKNIQYF. CDR3 nucleotide sequence: TGCGCCAGCAGCTTGGGGTCAGGTGGGGCCAAAAACATTCAGTACTTC.

The CDR3, as DNA: TGTGCCAGCAGCGATGGACACATTTACAATGAGCAGTTCTTC. Its protein is CASSDGHIYNEQFF. The chain is built from TRBV9 and TRBJ2-1, with D possibly being TRBD1 (5 bases). The germline V and J ends were trimmed by 3 bases and 4 bases, with 11 bases remaining between them. Germline loops: CDR1 SGDLS, CDR2 YYNGEE. The CDR3 is 14 amino acids.

This chain joins TRBV6-6 and TRBJ2-7; D ambiguous. V was pared by 4 bases and J by 2 bases, with 12 bases between. This CDR3 has 14 amino acids. Germline-derived CDR1 and CDR2 are MNHNY and SVGAGI (reference sequence). The CDR3 sequence is CASSSGSVAYEQYF. The DNA for the CDR3 is TGTGCCAGCAGTTCAGGTTCCGTCGCCTACGAGCAGTACTTC.

The J gene is TRBJ2-6, the V gene TRBV12-3 or TRBV12-4; D not certain. There are 15 residues in the CDR3. Trimming shortened V by 6 bases and J by 1 base, and 10 bases separated the two germline ends. The CDR3 is CASSVFWSGANVLTF. The CDR3 nucleotides are TGTGCCAGCAGCGTGTTTTGGTCTGGGGCCAACGTCCTGACTTTC.

The chain combines TRBV12-3 or TRBV12-4 with TRBJ2-5, with 10 bases fitting TRBD1. After removal of 6 bases from V and 4 bases from J, the junction contained 5 bases not matched to a gene. The CDR3 is 14 residues long. CDR3 coding DNA: TGTGCCAGCAGACTGACAGGGGGCCGAGAGACCCAGTACTTC. Its translation: CASRLTGGRETQYF.

J is TRBJ1-1 and V is TRBV4-1; 9 bases agree with TRBD1. J gave up 1 base and V 3 bases, and 6 bases lay outside the gene matches. Germline CDR1 MGHRA, CDR2 YSYEKL. The CDR3 contains 16 residues. The CDR3 spells CASSHTRDRANTEAFF. CDR3 coding DNA: TGCGCCAGCAGCCACACCCGGGACAGGGCGAACACTGAAGCTTTCTTT.

The genes are TRBV6-1 and TRBJ2-2; D is ambiguous. The V end was cut by 6 bases, the J end by 10 bases, with 12 bases between. This CDR3 is 12 amino acids long. Germline lookup yields CDR1 MNHNS and CDR2 SASEGT. CDR3 coding DNA: TGTGCCAGCAGGGACCCTCCGGCGGAGCTGTTTTTT. It specifies CASRDPPAELFF.

This chain links TRBV7-2 with TRBJ2-3; no reliable D call. The CDR3 consists of 14 residues. The germline V gene has CDR1 SGHTA and CDR2 FQGNSA. Trimming cost V 4 bases and J 2 bases, with 10 bases left between them. This CDR3 is CASSSEQHTDTQYF. Written as DNA, the CDR3 is TGTGCCAGCAGCTCGGAACAACACACAGATACGCAGTATTTT. Looking up the rest from reference TRBV7-2 and TRBJ2-3 gives the full variable domain: GAGVSQSPSNKVTEKGKDVELRCDPISGHTALYWYRQSLGQGLEFLIYFQGNSAPDKSGLPSDRFSAERTGGSVSTLTIQRTQQEDSAVYLCASSSEQHTDTQYFGPGTRLTVL.

The V gene is TRBV19, the J gene TRBJ2-3; 9 nucleotides align to TRBD2. This CDR3 is built from 14 residues. In germline, CDR1 is LNHDA, CDR2 SQIVND (reference sequence). The junction had 1 base not matched to a gene; V was cut back by 3 bases and J by 3 bases. Written as DNA, the CDR3 is TGTGCCAGTAGTATGAGCGGGAGGACAGATACGCAGTATTTT. Protein: CASSMSGRTDTQYF.

This clonotype was counted ten times or more. The CDR3 is CASSWGSYGYTF. CDR3 bases: TGTGCCAGCAGTTGGGGGAGCTATGGCTACACCTTC. This chain connects TRBV28 to TRBJ1-2, with D possibly being TRBD1 (5 bases). Trimming took 4 bases from V and 4 from J, leaving 7 bases between them. CDR1 and CDR2 (germline): MDHEN, SYDVKM. The CDR3 contains 12 residues.

Only a few counts were recorded for this clonotype. The chain couples TRBV7-9 to TRBJ2-5; the D is unclear. The CDR3 contains 11 residues. Germline lookup yields CDR1 SEHNR and CDR2 FQNEAQ (reference sequence). The V end was cut by 11 bases, the J end by 1 base, with 8 bases between. The CDR3 DNA reads as TGTGCCCGCCAGACCCAAGAGACCCAGTACTTC. Amino acids: CARQTQETQYF.

The chain's CDR3 is CASSSPTVKETQYF. CDR3 sequence (DNA): TGCGCCAGCAGCTCCCCTACCGTTAAAGAGACCCAGTACTTC. The chain links TRBV5-1 to TRBJ2-1; D is ambiguous. The end of the DNA aligns better with TRBJ2-5, so the J call may be wrong. The CDR3 totals 14 residues. Looked up from germline, CDR1 is SGHRS and CDR2 is YFSETQ.

A few counts support this clonotype. This chain joins TRBV20-1 and TRBJ2-2; a weak D match, TRBD2 (6 bases). Trimming left V 5 bases short and J 4 bases short, with 11 bases between. The CDR3 is made up of 13 amino acids. Germline CDR1 reads DFQATT; CDR2 reads SNEGSKA (reference sequence). This CDR3 reads CSASGSGTGELFF. The DNA for the CDR3 is TGCAGTGCTTCCGGGAGCGGCACCGGGGAGCTGTTTTTT.

This clonotype was counted many times. V gene TRBV7-3 combines with J gene TRBJ2-6, with a weak D call TRBD1 (5 bases). V was shortened by 4 bases and J by 9 bases, with 16 bases between the two germline ends. Germline CDR1 SGHTA, CDR2 FQGTGA. The length of the CDR3 is 15 residues. CDR3 coding DNA: TGTGCCAGCAGCTCCTATAGCTGGGGCGGCAACGTCCTGACTTTC. The encoded protein is CASSSYSWGGNVLTF. Complete variable domain (other parts from reference TRBV7-3 and TRBJ2-6): GAGVSQTPSNKVTEKGKYVELRCDPISGHTALYWYRQSLGQGPEFLIYFQGTGAADDSGLPNDRFFAVRPEGSVSTLKIQRTERGDSAVYLCASSSYSWGGNVLTFGAGSRLTVL.

V and J are TRBV11-1 and TRBJ1-4; TRBD1 aligns across 9 bases. CDR1 is SGHAT, CDR2 FQDESV, per germline (reference sequence). This CDR3 has 20 residues. V trimming: 2 bases; J trimming: 7 bases; junction bases outside the gene matches: 20. CDR3 sequence reads: CASSLNPTRDRERAGEKLFF. Here the CDR3 DNA reads TGTGCCAGCAGCTTAAATCCAACCCGGGACAGGGAGAGAGCGGGTGAAAAACTGTTTTTT.

This chain links TRBV5-1 with TRBJ1-2; no clear D gene. V was clipped by 0 bases and J by 8 bases, with 11 bases between them. The CDR3 length is 13 residues. CDR1 and CDR2 from the germline V gene are SGHRS and YFSETQ. CDR3 loop: CASSLDSDGGYTF. The CDR3 bases are TGCGCCAGCAGCTTGGACAGCGACGGAGGCTACACCTTC.

In its sample, this clonotype was seen a few times. The gene calls are TRBV12-3 or TRBV12-4 and TRBJ2-5; 11 bases are a match to TRBD1. The J call may be wrong; the DNA end is better matched by TRBJ2-7. The CDR3 spans 15 residues. The CDR3 spells CASSLLGQGEYEQYF. As DNA, the CDR3 is TGTGCCAGCAGTTTGTTGGGACAGGGGGAGTACGAGCAGTACTTC.

This clonotype has a handful of counts. The chain combines TRBV27 with TRBJ2-5; TRBD1 matches 9 bases. Germline V gene sequence: CDR1 MNHEY, CDR2 SMNVEV (reference sequence). V trimming: 5 bases; J trimming: 4 bases; junction bases outside the gene matches: 11. CDR3 length: 16 residues. CDR3 DNA: TGTGCCAGCAGTCCGCTTGGACAGGGGCTCGCAGAGACCCAGTACTTC. It translates to CASSPLGQGLAETQYF.

The gene calls are TRBV20-1 and TRBJ1-5; D is unclear. In germline, CDR1 is DFQATT, CDR2 SNEGSKA (reference sequence). V lost 4 bases and J lost 4, with 11 bases in between. The CDR3 is 13 residues long. CDR3 DNA: TGCAGTGCTAAGGCCACAATTAATCAGCCCCAGCATTTT. This codes for CSAKATINQPQHF.

The chain links TRBV19 to TRBJ1-6; the D gene is possibly TRBD1 (5 bases). V lost 10 bases and J lost 8, with 21 bases in between. The CDR3 contains 15 residues. Germline-derived CDR1 and CDR2 are LNHDA and SQIVND (reference sequence). The CDR3 sequence is CATKETQGYHSPLHF. The CDR3 bases are TGTGCCACAAAGGAGACGCAGGGATACCATTCACCCCTCCACTTT.

V and J are TRBV7-3 and TRBJ1-6; a possible D gene is TRBD1 (5 bases). Germline V gene data show CDR1 as SGHTA and CDR2 as FQGTGA. Trimming took 5 bases from V and 7 from J, leaving 9 bases between them. This CDR3 region has 13 residues. CDR3 sequence: CASSTNRNSPLHF. The DNA for the CDR3 is TGTGCCAGCAGCACTAACAGGAATTCACCCCTCCACTTT. The whole variable domain, filled in from reference TRBV7-3 and TRBJ1-6, reads GAGVSQTPSNKVTEKGKYVELRCDPISGHTALYWYRQSLGQGPEFLIYFQGTGAADDSGLPNDRFFAVRPEGSVSTLKIQRTERGDSAVYLCASSTNRNSPLHFGNGTRLTVT.

The chain is built from TRBV6-5 and TRBJ2-7; D might be TRBD1 or TRBD2, each matching 6 bases. This CDR3 is 15 amino acids long. The germline CDR1 and CDR2 sequences are MNHEY and SVGAGI. V dropped 0 bases and J dropped 1 base, with 10 bases sitting between them. The CDR3 reads CASSYSTGRSYEQYF. The CDR3 DNA reads as TGTGCCAGCAGTTACTCAACAGGGAGGTCCTACGAGCAGTACTTC.